This T cell receptor beta chain was recorded in a study of cytomegalovirus exposure and HLA in healthy donors. PCR was performed using 60 Vbeta and 13 Jbeta primers. TCRdb keeps only in-frame clones here, not all; method: immunoSEQ multiplex PCR. The sample contains some 200,000 clones, approximately 70% of which appear only once. Germline CDR1 reads MNHNS; CDR2 reads SASEGT. V lost 6 bases, J lost 3 bases, and 12 bases lay in between. The CDR3 is 15 amino acids. This clone has a handful of counts. The chain links TRBV6-1 to TRBJ2-6; no clear D gene. This sequence was found in a man aged 35-49 years in good health and CMV-seropositive. The sample taken for sequencing was PBMCs. CDR3 sequence (DNA): TGTGCCAGCAGGTCTAGTTCGCTTGGGGCCAACGTCCTGACTTTC. Its translation is CASRSSSLGANVLTF.